These T cell receptor beta chains were read from a single sample in a study of neurological immune-mediated disorders. TCRdb ran MiXCR on the 5' RACE reads and lists one entry per CDR3 protein. Of tens of thousands of distinct CDR3 sequences listed, roughly 3.5% are singletons. The sequenced sample was PBMCs. These receptors were obtained from a woman aged 50 to 60 with multiple sclerosis. Each CDR3 is given with its conserved first and last residue. Fields, in order: J gene, V gene, clone size, D gene, CDR3 DNA, CDR3 protein. A D gene is named only where the DNA matches it firmly. Size values are once, few and many counts, or a class for expanded clones, and some rows have none.

J: TRBJ2-5; V: TRBV7-9; size: many; D: TRBD1; DNA: TGTGCCAGCAGCCTGGACAGGGGGCTCCCAGAGACCCAGTACTTC; CDR3: CASSLDRGLPETQYF
J: TRBJ2-4; V: TRBV11-2; size: -; D: -; DNA: TGTGCCAGCAGCGTCCAAGGCATTCAGTACTTC; CDR3: CASSVQGIQYF
J: TRBJ1-2; V: TRBV9; size: many; D: -; DNA: TGTGCCAGCAGCGTATTACCCACGGGGGAAGGCTACACCTTC; CDR3: CASSVLPTGEGYTF
J: TRBJ2-2; V: TRBV25-1; size: many; D: -; DNA: TGTGCCAGCAGTGAATATAAGAGGAGGAGAACCGGGGAGCTGTTTTTT; CDR3: CASSEYKRRRTGELFF
J: TRBJ2-3; V: TRBV2; size: many; D: TRBD2; DNA: TGTGCCAGCAGCGAACTAGCGGGGGGAAATACGCAGTATTTT; CDR3: CASSELAGGNTQYF
J: TRBJ1-1; V: TRBV6-5; size: many; D: TRBD1; DNA: TGTGCCAGCAGCTTCTTGACTTGGGACAGCCCGACTGAAGCTTTCTTT; CDR3: CASSFLTWDSPTEAFF
J: TRBJ1-1; V: TRBV3-1; size: many; D: -; DNA: TGTGCCAGCAGCCAGAGCGGCACTGAAGCTTTCTTT; CDR3: CASSQSGTEAFF
J: TRBJ1-1; V: TRBV7-9; size: many; D: -; DNA: TGTGCCAGCAGCCGAGGTCCAGGGAGGTATAGCACTGAAGCTTTCTTT; CDR3: CASSRGPGRYSTEAFF
J: TRBJ2-1; V: TRBV27; size: many; D: -; DNA: TGTGCCAGCAGGGGAACGGGGGCCGGGAATGAGCAGTTCTTC; CDR3: CASRGTGAGNEQFF
J: TRBJ2-3; V: TRBV12-3/TRBV12-4; size: many; D: -; DNA: TGTGCCAGCAGTTTATTGGGGGGCTCCAGGTCAAGTACGCAGTATTTT; CDR3: CASSLLGGSRSSTQYF
J: TRBJ2-7; V: TRBV19; size: few; D: TRBD2; DNA: TGTGCCAGTAGTATTCTCCAGGCGGGACTAGCCTACGAGCAGTACTTC; CDR3: CASSILQAGLAYEQYF
J: TRBJ1-2; V: TRBV5-1; size: many; D: TRBD1; DNA: TGCGCCAGCAGCGCAGCCGGGACAGTGGATTATGGCTACACCTTC; CDR3: CASSAAGTVDYGYTF
J: TRBJ2-3; V: TRBV28; size: many; D: -; DNA: TGTGCCAGCCGAGGGGTTAGCACAGATACGCAGTATTTT; CDR3: CASRGVSTDTQYF
J: TRBJ1-6; V: TRBV7-9; size: many; D: -; DNA: TGTGCCAGCAGCTCGGTTGGGACGAATTCACCCCTCCACTTT; CDR3: CASSSVGTNSPLHF
J: TRBJ2-7; V: TRBV15; size: many; D: -; DNA: TGTGCCACCAGCAGAGATCCCGCCGCCATCTACGAGCAGTACTTC; CDR3: CATSRDPAAIYEQYF
J: TRBJ2-7; V: TRBV5-6; size: many; D: -; DNA: TGTGCCAGCAGCCCGGGGCTTCAGGTGGACGAGCAGTACTTC; CDR3: CASSPGLQVDEQYF
J: TRBJ1-6; V: TRBV25-1; size: many; D: -; DNA: TGTGCCAGCACCGCCGGGGGGTGGGATTCACCCCTCCACTTT; CDR3: CASTAGGWDSPLHF